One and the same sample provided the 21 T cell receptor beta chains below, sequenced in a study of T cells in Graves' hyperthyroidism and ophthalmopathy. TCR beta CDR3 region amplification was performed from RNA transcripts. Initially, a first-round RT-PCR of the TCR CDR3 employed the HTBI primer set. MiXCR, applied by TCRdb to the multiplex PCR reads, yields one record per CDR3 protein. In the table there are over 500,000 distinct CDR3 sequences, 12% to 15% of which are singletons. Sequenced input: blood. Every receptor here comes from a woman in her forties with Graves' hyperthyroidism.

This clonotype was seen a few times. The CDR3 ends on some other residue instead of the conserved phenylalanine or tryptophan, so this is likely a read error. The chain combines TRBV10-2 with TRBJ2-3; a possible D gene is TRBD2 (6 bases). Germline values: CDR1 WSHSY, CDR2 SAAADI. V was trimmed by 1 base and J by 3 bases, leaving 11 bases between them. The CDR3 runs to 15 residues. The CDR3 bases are TGCGCCAGCAGTGAGTTTGCGGGACTGACAGATACGCAGTATTTA. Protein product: CASSEFAGLTDTQYL.

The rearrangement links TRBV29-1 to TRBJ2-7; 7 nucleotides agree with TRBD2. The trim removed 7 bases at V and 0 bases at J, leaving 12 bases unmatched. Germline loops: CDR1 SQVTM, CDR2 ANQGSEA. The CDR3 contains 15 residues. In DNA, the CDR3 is TGCAGCGCCTATCTGAGGAGGGAGGGCTCCTACGAGCAGTACTTC. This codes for CSAYLRREGSYEQYF.

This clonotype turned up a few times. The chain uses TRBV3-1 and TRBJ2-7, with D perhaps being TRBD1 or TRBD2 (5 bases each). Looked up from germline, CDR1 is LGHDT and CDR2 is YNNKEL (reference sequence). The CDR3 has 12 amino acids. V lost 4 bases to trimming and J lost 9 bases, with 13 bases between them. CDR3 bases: TGTGCCAGCAGCCTGAGGGGTAAACGGCAGTACTTC. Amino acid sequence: CASSLRGKRQYF.

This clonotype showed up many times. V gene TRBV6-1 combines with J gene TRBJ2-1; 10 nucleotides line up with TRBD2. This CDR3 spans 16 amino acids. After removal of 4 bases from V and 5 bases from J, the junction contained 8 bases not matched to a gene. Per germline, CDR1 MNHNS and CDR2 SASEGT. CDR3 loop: CASSGWLAGVNNEQFF. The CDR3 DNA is TGTGCCAGCAGTGGGTGGCTAGCGGGGGTTAACAATGAGCAGTTCTTC.

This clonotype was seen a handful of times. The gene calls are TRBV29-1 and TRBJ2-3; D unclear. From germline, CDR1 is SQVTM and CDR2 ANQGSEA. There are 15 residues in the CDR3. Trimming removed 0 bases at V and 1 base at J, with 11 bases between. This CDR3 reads CSVEEGDSGTDTQYF. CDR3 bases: TGCAGCGTTGAAGAAGGCGACTCAGGCACAGATACGCAGTATTTT.

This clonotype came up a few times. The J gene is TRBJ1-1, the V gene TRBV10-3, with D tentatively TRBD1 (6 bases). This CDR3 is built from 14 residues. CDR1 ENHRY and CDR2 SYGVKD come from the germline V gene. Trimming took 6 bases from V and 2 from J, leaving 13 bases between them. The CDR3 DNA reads TGTGCCATCAGGGATGGAGGGGGTAACACTGAAGCTTTCTTT. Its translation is CAIRDGGGNTEAFF.

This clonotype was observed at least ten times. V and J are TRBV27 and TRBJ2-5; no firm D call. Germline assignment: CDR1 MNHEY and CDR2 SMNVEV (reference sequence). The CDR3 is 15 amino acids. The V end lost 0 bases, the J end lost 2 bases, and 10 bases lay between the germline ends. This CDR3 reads CASSLSEYSQETQYF. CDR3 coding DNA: TGTGCCAGCAGTTTATCCGAGTACTCTCAAGAGACCCAGTACTTC.

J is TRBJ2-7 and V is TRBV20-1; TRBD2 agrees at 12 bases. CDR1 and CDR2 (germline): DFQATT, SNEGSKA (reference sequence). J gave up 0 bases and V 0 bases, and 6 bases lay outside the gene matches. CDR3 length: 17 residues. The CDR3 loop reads CSARDLGLAGLSYEQYF. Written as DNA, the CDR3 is TGCAGTGCTAGAGACCTGGGACTAGCGGGCCTCTCCTACGAGCAGTACTTC.

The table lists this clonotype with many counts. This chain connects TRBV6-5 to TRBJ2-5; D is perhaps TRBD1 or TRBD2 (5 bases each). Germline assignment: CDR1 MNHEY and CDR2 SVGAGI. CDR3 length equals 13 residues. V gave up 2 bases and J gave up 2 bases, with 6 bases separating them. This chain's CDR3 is CASSYEGQETQYF. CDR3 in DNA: TGTGCCAGCAGTTACGAGGGGCAAGAGACCCAGTACTTC.

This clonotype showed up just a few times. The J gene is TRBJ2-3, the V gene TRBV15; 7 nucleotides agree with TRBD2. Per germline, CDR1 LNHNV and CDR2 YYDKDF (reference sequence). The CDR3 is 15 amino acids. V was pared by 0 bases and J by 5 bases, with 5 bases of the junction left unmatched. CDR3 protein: CATSRDQRGVDTQYF. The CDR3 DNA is TGTGCCACCAGCAGAGATCAACGGGGGGTAGATACGCAGTATTTT.

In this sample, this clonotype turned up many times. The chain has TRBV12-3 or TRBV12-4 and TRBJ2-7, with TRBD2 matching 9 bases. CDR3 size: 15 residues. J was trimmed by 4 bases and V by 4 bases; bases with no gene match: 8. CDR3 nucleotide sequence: TGTGCCAGCAGTTATTTAGCGGGAGAGGGATACGAGCAGTACTTC. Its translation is CASSYLAGEGYEQYF.

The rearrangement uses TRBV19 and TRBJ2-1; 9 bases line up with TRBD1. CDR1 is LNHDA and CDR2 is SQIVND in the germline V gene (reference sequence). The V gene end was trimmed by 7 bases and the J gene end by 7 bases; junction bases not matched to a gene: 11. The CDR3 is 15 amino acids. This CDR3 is CASNSQGALKNEQFF. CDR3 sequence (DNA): TGTGCCAGTAATTCACAGGGGGCGCTTAAAAATGAGCAGTTCTTC.

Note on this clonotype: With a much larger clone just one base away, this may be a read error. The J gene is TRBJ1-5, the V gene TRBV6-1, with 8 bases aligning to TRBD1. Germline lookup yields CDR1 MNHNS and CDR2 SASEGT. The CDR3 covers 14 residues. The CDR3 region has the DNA TGTACCAGCAGACGACAGGGGACCAATCAGCCCCAGCATTTT. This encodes CTSRRQGTNQPQHF.

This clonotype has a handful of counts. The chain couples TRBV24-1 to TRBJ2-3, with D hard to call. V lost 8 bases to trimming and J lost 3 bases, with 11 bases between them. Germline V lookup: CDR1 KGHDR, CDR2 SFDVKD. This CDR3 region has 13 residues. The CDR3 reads CATIGRGTDTQYF. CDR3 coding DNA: TGTGCCACCATCGGGCGAGGAACAGATACGCAGTATTTT.

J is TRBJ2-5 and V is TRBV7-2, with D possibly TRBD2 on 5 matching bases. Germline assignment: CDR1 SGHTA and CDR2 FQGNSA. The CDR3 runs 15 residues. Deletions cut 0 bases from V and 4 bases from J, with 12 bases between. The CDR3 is CASSLAGVVSETQYF. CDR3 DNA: TGTGCCAGCAGCTTAGCGGGAGTCGTTTCAGAGACCCAGTACTTC. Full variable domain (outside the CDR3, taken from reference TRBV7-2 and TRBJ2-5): GAGVSQSPSNKVTEKGKDVELRCDPISGHTALYWYRQSLGQGLEFLIYFQGNSAPDKSGLPSDRFSAERTGGSVSTLTIQRTQQEDSAVYLCASSLAGVVSETQYFGPGTRLLVL.

The CDR3 nucleotides read TGTGCCAGCAGATTTATGCCAGGGGGCAGCGGGGAGCTGTTTTTT. This encodes CASRFMPGGSGELFF. The V and J genes are TRBV6-1 and TRBJ2-2, with 8 nucleotides matching TRBD1. The CDR3 is 15 amino acids. V shed 6 bases, J shed 7 bases, and the junction held 10 bases outside the gene matches. The germline CDR1 and CDR2 sequences are MNHNS and SASEGT.

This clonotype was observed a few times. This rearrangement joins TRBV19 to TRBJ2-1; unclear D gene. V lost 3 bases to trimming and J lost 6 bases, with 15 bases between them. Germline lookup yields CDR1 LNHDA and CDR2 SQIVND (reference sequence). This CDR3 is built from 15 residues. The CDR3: CASSMVPSESNEQFF. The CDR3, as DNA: TGTGCCAGTAGTATGGTGCCGAGCGAAAGCAATGAGCAGTTCTTC.

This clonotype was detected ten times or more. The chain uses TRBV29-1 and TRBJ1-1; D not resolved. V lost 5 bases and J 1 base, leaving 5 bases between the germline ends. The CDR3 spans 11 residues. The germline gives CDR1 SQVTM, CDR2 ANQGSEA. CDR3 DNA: TGCAGCGTTTCGGGGAACACTGAAGCTTTCTTT. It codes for CSVSGNTEAFF.

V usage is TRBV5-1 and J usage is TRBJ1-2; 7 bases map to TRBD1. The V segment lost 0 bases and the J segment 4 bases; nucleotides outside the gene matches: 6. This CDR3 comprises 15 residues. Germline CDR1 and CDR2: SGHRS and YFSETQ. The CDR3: CASSLAGDSSYGYTF. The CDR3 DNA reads TGCGCCAGCAGCTTGGCAGGGGACAGTTCCTATGGCTACACCTTC.

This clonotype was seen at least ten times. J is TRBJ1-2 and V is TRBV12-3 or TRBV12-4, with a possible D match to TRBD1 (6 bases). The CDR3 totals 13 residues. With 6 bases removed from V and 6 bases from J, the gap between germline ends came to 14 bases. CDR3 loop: CASSGEGGHGYTF. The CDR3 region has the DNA TGTGCCAGCAGCGGGGAAGGGGGACATGGCTACACCTTC.

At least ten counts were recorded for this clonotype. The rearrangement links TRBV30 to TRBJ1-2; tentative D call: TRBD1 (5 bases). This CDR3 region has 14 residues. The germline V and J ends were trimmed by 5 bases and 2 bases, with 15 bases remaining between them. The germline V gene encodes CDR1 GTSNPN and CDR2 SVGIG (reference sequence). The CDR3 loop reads CAWLKLGVNYGYTF. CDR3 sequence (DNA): TGTGCCTGGCTAAAGTTAGGGGTCAACTATGGCTACACCTTC.